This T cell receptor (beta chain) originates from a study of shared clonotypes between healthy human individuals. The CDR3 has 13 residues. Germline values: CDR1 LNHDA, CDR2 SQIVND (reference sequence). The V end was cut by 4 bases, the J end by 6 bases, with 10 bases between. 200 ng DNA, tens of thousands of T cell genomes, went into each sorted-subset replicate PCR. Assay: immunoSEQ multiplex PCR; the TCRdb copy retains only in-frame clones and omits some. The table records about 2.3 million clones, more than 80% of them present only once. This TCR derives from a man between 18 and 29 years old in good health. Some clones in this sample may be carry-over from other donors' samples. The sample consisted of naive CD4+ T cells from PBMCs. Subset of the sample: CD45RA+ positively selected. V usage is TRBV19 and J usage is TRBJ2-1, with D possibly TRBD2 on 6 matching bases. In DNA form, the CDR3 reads TGTGCCAGTAGTACAACGCGGGGCAATGAGCAGTTCTTC. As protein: CASSTTRGNEQFF.